These 14 T cell receptor beta chains share one sample of origin, sequenced in a study of blood T cell repertoires in COVID-19. Libraries were prepared by immunoSEQ multiplex PCR; TCRdb keeps only in-frame clonotypes and omits some of them. The table lists roughly 88,000 clones, around 88% of them singletons. Sequenced input: peripheral blood. Receptors originate from a woman aged 55-70 years with COVID-19, enrolled during active disease.

This rearrangement joins TRBV7-9 to TRBJ1-2; 9 bases map to TRBD1. J gave up 4 bases and V 5 bases, and 8 bases lay outside the gene matches. Germline-derived CDR1 and CDR2 are SEHNR and FQNEAQ (reference sequence). This CDR3 contains 15 residues. The CDR3 nucleotides read TGTGCCAGCAGCGAGGGGACAGGGTTGGGCTATGGCTACACCTTC. Encoded protein: CASSEGTGLGYGYTF.

The J gene is TRBJ2-3, the V gene TRBV6-4; 11 nucleotides align to TRBD2. V lost 4 bases, J lost 2 bases, and 2 bases stayed unmatched. The CDR3 runs 15 residues. Germline assignment: CDR1 MRHNA and CDR2 SNTAGT. The CDR3 region has the DNA TGTGCCAGCAGTGCTAGCGGGGGGTCCACAGATACGCAGTATTTT. It translates to CASSASGGSTDTQYF.

The gene calls are TRBV6-2 or TRBV6-3 and TRBJ2-5, with 10 bases lining up with TRBD1. The CDR3 sequence is 15 residues long. CDR1 is MNHEY, CDR2 SVGEGT, per germline. V shed 5 bases and J 5 bases; nucleotides not matched to a gene: 8. The CDR3 sequence: CASSHRQGARETQYF. CDR3 nucleotides: TGTGCCAGCAGTCACCGACAGGGGGCGCGGGAGACCCAGTACTTC.

This chain links TRBV2 with TRBJ1-2, with 8 bases identical to TRBD1. The CDR3 spans 15 residues. CDR1 and CDR2 (germline): SNHLY, FYNNEI. With V trimmed by 1 base and J by 10 bases, 11 bases remained unmatched. CDR3 in DNA: TGTGCCAGCAGTGAAGGACGGGTGGCAGGGGGCCCCTACACCTTC. It specifies CASSEGRVAGGPYTF.

The V and J genes are TRBV7-3 and TRBJ2-1; D uncertain. The germline V and J ends were trimmed by 4 bases and 9 bases, with 13 bases remaining between them. From germline, CDR1 is SGHTA and CDR2 FQGTGA. The CDR3 is 13 amino acids. The CDR3 region is CASSYGWSGEQFF. DNA for the CDR3: TGTGCCAGCAGCTATGGCTGGTCGGGTGAGCAGTTCTTC.

This CDR3 reads CASSFYSGGYNEQFF. CDR3 in DNA: TGTGCCAGCAGTTTTTATAGCGGGGGGTACAATGAGCAGTTCTTC. The V call is TRBV27, the J call TRBJ2-1; TRBD2 matches at 10 bases. Germline CDR1 reads MNHEY; CDR2 reads SMNVEV (reference sequence). This CDR3 comprises 15 residues. J was trimmed by 4 bases and V by 3 bases; bases with no gene match: 3.

This clone came up a few times. V gene TRBV18 combines with J gene TRBJ1-2; D unresolved. CDR1 KGHSH and CDR2 LQKENI come from the germline V gene. There are 13 residues in the CDR3. With 2 bases removed from V and 2 bases from J, the gap between germline ends came to 6 bases. CDR3 nucleotides: TGTGCCAGCTCACCATGGCGGAACTATGGCTACACCTTC. It codes for CASSPWRNYGYTF.

The chain employs TRBV7-9 and TRBJ2-3, with 7 nucleotides matching TRBD2. Unmatched junction bases numbered 5, after V lost 5 bases and J lost 9 bases. Germline-derived CDR1 and CDR2 are SEHNR and FQNEAQ (reference sequence). The CDR3 has 12 amino acids. This CDR3 is CASSPAAGTQYF. As DNA, the CDR3 is TGTGCCAGCAGCCCAGCAGCGGGGACGCAGTATTTT.

The chain employs TRBV3-1 (or the pseudogene TRBV3-2) and TRBJ1-4; 10 bases line up with TRBD1. The V segment lost 4 bases and the J segment 4 bases; nucleotides outside the gene matches: 3. Per the germline V gene, CDR1 is LGHDT and CDR2 is YNNKEL (reference sequence). This CDR3 spans 15 amino acids. CDR3 nucleotides: TGTGCCAGCAGCCCGGGACAGGGGCATAATGAAAAACTGTTTTTT. Translation: CASSPGQGHNEKLFF.

V and J are TRBV18 and TRBJ2-3; 8 bases fit TRBD2. Trimming cost V 4 bases and J 4 bases; bases outside gene matches: 7. Germline V lookup: CDR1 KGHSH, CDR2 LQKENI. The CDR3 runs to 15 residues. The CDR3 region is CASSQNGGASDTQYF. Here the CDR3 DNA reads TGTGCCAGCTCACAGAACGGGGGGGCCTCAGATACGCAGTATTTT.

This clone has just a few counts. The chain uses TRBV18 and TRBJ2-7; 7 nucleotides match TRBD1. The V segment lost 2 bases and the J segment 3 bases; nucleotides outside the gene matches: 1. Per the germline V gene, CDR1 is KGHSH and CDR2 is LQKENI. CDR3 length: 13 amino acids. DNA of the CDR3: TGTGCCAGCTCACCAGACAGGGTCTACGAGCAGTACTTC. As protein: CASSPDRVYEQYF.

This clone occurred a few times. The rearrangement uses TRBV30 and TRBJ1-4; D unclear. Trimming took 2 bases from V and 8 from J, leaving 12 bases between them. The CDR3 has 13 amino acids. Germline lookup yields CDR1 GTSNPN and CDR2 SVGIG (reference sequence). The CDR3 loop is CAWSSGAVEKLFF. CDR3 coding DNA: TGTGCCTGGAGTTCGGGAGCCGTGGAAAAACTGTTTTTT. Based on the CDR3 plus reference TRBV30 and TRBJ1-4, the full variable domain is SQTIHQWPATLVQPVGSPLSLECTVEGTSNPNLYWYRQAAGRGLQLLFYSVGIGQISSEVPQNLSASRPQDRQFILSSKKLLLSDSGFYLCAWSSGAVEKLFFGSGTQLSVL.

The chain joins TRBV6-5 to TRBJ2-3; possible D gene TRBD1, 6 bases. The V gene's germline CDR1 is MNHEY and CDR2 SVGAGI. The CDR3 is 15 amino acids. Deletions cut 8 bases from V and 5 bases from J, with 20 bases between. CDR3 amino acids: CASEQGQTRGDTQYF. In DNA, the CDR3 is TGTGCCAGCGAACAGGGCCAAACCAGGGGAGATACGCAGTATTTT.

V gene TRBV7-8 combines with J gene TRBJ1-5; no clear D gene. The length of the CDR3 is 14 residues. The V gene's germline CDR1 is SGHVS and CDR2 FQNEAQ. Trimming removed 5 bases from V and 0 bases from J, with 8 bases in between. CDR3 protein: CASSLRFSNQPQHF. The CDR3 bases are TGTGCCAGCAGCCTCAGGTTTAGCAATCAGCCCCAGCATTTT.